This T cell receptor (beta chain) was profiled in a study of vaccination and CD4 T cells after COVID-19. This CDR3 contains 17 residues. Findings and caveats of the study: The rise in median SARS-CoV-2-reactive clonotypes, from roughly 21 to 40, was not significant. In convalescent patients, a median approximately 86% of reactive clones appeared only post-vaccination.

Treatment defined: 10-day PBMC culture with coronavirus spike peptide pools or control peptides (ViraFEST assay). Details on this clonotype: As yet, its antigen is unknown.

Sequencing of DNA taken from cultured CD4+ T cells relied on the Oncomine TCR Beta short-read assay. The authors extracted genomic DNA from cultured CD4+ T cells. MiXCR, applied by TCRdb to the PCR reads, yields one record per CDR3 protein. The table shows around 16,000 distinct CDR3 sequences, with around four fifths occurring only once. The rearrangement uses TRBV21-1 and TRBJ2-3; the D call in the table, TRBD2, was not verified against the DNA. TRBV21-1 is assigned pseudogene status. The receptor was isolated from a human donor who had recovered from COVID-19. The sample comprised CD4+ T cells from blood, cultured in vitro. As DNA, the CDR3 is TGTGCCAGCAGCAAAGGGTCGGGAGCTGCGGTCCCAGATACGCAGTATTTT. This translates into CASSKGSGAAVPDTQYF.